This T cell receptor (beta chain) was captured in a study of blood T cell repertoires in COVID-19. Overall study context: The cDNA or gDNA used as material had been derived from T cells, B-cell-depleted T cells, or PBMCs.

Produced via immunoSEQ multiplex PCR; TCRdb's table is partial and in-frame only. The data show fewer than 50,000 clones, around 82% seen once. Germline lookup yields CDR1 MNHEY and CDR2 SMNVEV (reference sequence). The V segment lost 0 bases and the J segment 2 bases; nucleotides outside the gene matches: 5. The CDR3 totals 16 residues. The receptor was isolated from a woman older than 75 with active or convalescent COVID-19. The chain couples TRBV27 to TRBJ2-7; 9 nucleotides agree with TRBD2. The sequenced sample consisted of peripheral blood. For the CDR3, the DNA is TGTGCCAGCAGTTTATCGATGTCTAGCGGGGCCTACGAGCAGTACTTC. Translating gives CASSLSMSSGAYEQYF.